This TCR beta chain originates from a study of CD8 T cells in ankylosing spondylitis. After removal of 2 bases from V and 5 bases from J, the junction contained 4 bases not matched to a gene. Germline loops: CDR1 MNHEY, CDR2 SVGAGI. There are 15 residues in the CDR3. A word on this clonotype: Its antigen is not known.

Study results and limitations: Prior work had noted some motif variants in reactive arthritis blood and synovial fluid. Ankylosing spondylitis blood appeared to carry a characteristic TCR beta motif of roughly eight highly homologous variants. Clones linked to the disease showed a CD8+ phenotype. They occurred at relatively low frequencies in peripheral blood. Matched ankylosing spondylitis synovial fluid reportedly showed significant enrichment of disease-linked clones.

A quantitative 5'-RACE method, one with molecular barcodes, was used to make TCR beta libraries. One entry per CDR3 protein results from TCRdb running MiXCR on the 5' RACE reads. The table has about 800,000 distinct CDR3 sequences, 12% seen once. The TCR comes from a male donor with ankylosing spondylitis. The chain is built from TRBV6-5 and TRBJ2-5; 11 positions match TRBD2. Sequenced material: blood, either unsorted or a sorted T cell fraction (not recorded which). DNA for the CDR3: TGTGCCAGCAGTTACCTGGCTAGCGGGGGGGAGACCCAGTACTTC. Amino acid sequence: CASSYLASGGETQYF.